Detailed here is one T cell receptor beta chain. It has no known antigen specificity. One base away lies a much larger clone, so this may be a sequencing read error. Library preparation used multiplex PCR. TCRdb lists the instrument as Illumina HiSeq 2500. Following protocols modified from ARM-PCR, the researchers constructed TCRbeta libraries through three rounds of nested PCR with primers (Table S4). Before sequencing, PCR products in the 200-500 bp range were cut out of the gel and cleaned up using the QIAquick gel extraction kit. Turning to the authors' computational methods: Trimmomatic was used to clean the reads, FLASH was used to merge the reads into complete CDR3 sequences, and MiTCR was used to assign the reads to V(D)J germline segments. Clonal diversity was calculated as the inverse Simpson's index using VDJtools. A read counted as productive if the sequence was in-frame and lacked a premature stop codon. TCRdb reprocessing: public reads trimmed at Q25 with fastp, clones called with MiXCR, in-frame beta chains kept. Each entry merges the rows of one CDR3 protein and shows their most common DNA and genes. The V and J calls shown here were made by TCRdb, not taken from the authors' results. The sample has about 140,000 distinct CDR3 sequences on record, around 67% of them singletons. Jointly, the top ten make up 15% to 20% of the sample.

The data stem from a study of tumor and adjacent non-tumor tissue in lung cancer (dated by TCRdb to the late 2010s). Regarding the complete study: By cancer type, the cohort comprised eleven to twelve adenocarcinoma patients, a couple of squamous cell carcinoma patients and 1 small cell lung cancer patient. The approximately 15 patients were aged roughly 30 to 76 years, included some 10 men and 5 women, and had TNM stage I to III disease. Using bulk TCRbeta repertoires from under 18 lung cancer patients, the study set lung tumor tissue side by side with matched distant non-tumor lung tissue. More than 25 paired specimens, one tumor and one normal lung sample per patient, were profiled by TCRbeta CDR3 sequencing. Sequencing produced 100 million to 150 million productive TCRbeta reads in total, an average of approximately 4.5 million reads per sample. Results the study describes overall, beyond this receptor: Peripheral blood was not sequenced, so blood TCRbeta repertoires were not examined in the lung cancer patients of the study. Tumor tissue showed significantly higher TCR diversity (inverse Simpson) than normal lung tissue, at 431.37 vs 166.20 (P = 0.0075, Mann-Whitney U test). Neither the sequencing platform nor unique molecular identifiers are mentioned in the methods. The top 100 clones accounted for a significantly larger cumulative portion of the repertoire in normal lung than in tumor tissue. With only approximately 15 patients in the cohort, the authors noted that larger samples and more detailed clinical data are needed. Significantly higher TCR diversity was found in younger patients, and higher tumor TCR diversity was associated with shorter overall and disease-free survival.

Bulk unsorted tissue served as the source for RNA extraction, and RNA quality was assessed using a NanoDrop ND-1000 and an Agilent 2100. The donors were newly diagnosed lung cancer patients admitted for thoracic surgery in China from August to November 2014 who had not received prior chemotherapy. The study excluded patients who had received radiotherapy or chemotherapy before or who had another cancer at the same time. Surgical tissue pieces of about 1-2.1 cm3 were preserved in RNAlater solution and were kept at -80 degrees C until use. CDR1 and CDR2, per the germline V gene, are MNHEY and SVGAGI. The trim is 2 bases for V and 8 bases for J, with a gap of 10 bases between the germline ends. The CDR3 runs 13 residues from the cysteine to the phenylalanine. The kept DNA is CDR3 alone, 39 bases in frame from the first base.

The sequence came from a man aged 55 to 70 with small cell lung cancer. The sequencing sample was made of lung tumor tissue. The V and J genes are TRBV6-5 and TRBJ2-4, with no reliable assignment of the D segment. The CDR3 region: CASSYDWKDIQYF. The nucleotide sequence is TGTGCCAGCAGTTACGACTGGAAAGACATTCAGTACTTC.